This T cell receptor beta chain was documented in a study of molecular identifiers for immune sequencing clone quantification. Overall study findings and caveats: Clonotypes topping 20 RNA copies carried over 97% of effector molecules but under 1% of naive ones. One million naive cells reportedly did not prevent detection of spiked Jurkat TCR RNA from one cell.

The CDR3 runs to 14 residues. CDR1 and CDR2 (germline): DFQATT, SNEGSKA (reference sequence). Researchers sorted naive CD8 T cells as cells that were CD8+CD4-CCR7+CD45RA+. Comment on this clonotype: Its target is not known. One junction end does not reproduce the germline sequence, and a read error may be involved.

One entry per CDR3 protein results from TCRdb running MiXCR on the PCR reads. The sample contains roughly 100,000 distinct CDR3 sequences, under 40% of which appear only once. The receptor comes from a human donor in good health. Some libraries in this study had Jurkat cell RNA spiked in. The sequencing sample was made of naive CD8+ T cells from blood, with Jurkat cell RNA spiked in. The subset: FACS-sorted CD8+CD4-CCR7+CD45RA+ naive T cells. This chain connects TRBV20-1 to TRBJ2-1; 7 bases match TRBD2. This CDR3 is CSARSAGAVDERFF. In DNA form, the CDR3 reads TGCAGTGCTAGGTCCGCGGGAGCTGTAGATGAGCGGTTCTTC.